The 12 T cell receptor beta chains presented below share a single source sample, sequenced in a study of lymphopenia after photon versus proton radiotherapy. The repertoire was sequenced with immunoSEQ multiplex PCR; TCRdb's copy has only in-frame clones and lacks some. The table has about 45,000 clones, 85% seen once. The input for sequencing was peripheral blood, taken from a patient treated with photon-based radiotherapy. Receptor source: a man aged 35-49 years with gastric cancer.

V gene TRBV6-5 combines with J gene TRBJ2-2; D is possibly TRBD1 or TRBD2 (5 bases each). Trimming took 2 bases from V and 6 from J, leaving 16 bases between them. The CDR3 totals 16 residues. Germline-derived CDR1 and CDR2 are MNHEY and SVGAGI. CDR3 sequence: CASSYQGVGDPGELFF. The CDR3 coding sequence is TGTGCCAGCAGTTACCAAGGGGTGGGGGACCCCGGGGAGCTGTTTTTT.

This sequence joins TRBV4-1 and TRBJ2-2; D gene ambiguous. This CDR3 has 13 amino acids. Germline CDR1 reads MGHRA; CDR2 reads YSYEKL. Trimming removed 4 bases at V and 4 bases at J, with 7 bases between. The CDR3: CASSPLSTGELFF. CDR3 DNA sequence: TGCGCCAGCAGCCCGTTGAGCACCGGGGAGCTGTTTTTT.

The genes are TRBV11-3 and TRBJ2-2, with TRBD2 identical over 9 bases. V shed 5 bases and J 0 bases; nucleotides not matched to a gene: 10. The germline V gene has CDR1 SGHNT and CDR2 YENEEA. The CDR3 is made up of 18 amino acids. Here the CDR3 DNA reads TGTGCCAGCAGCCCCGGGTTAGCGGGGGCTGCGAACACCGGGGAGCTGTTTTTT. Protein: CASSPGLAGAANTGELFF.

This clone was detected once. The chain employs TRBV19 and TRBJ1-4, with 9 bases that match TRBD1. The CDR3 contains 15 residues. The germline gives CDR1 LNHDA, CDR2 SQIVND (reference sequence). After removal of 8 bases from V and 8 bases from J, the junction contained 12 bases not matched to a gene. CDR3 nucleotides: TGTGCCAGTCTCCGCACCGGGACAGGGTCCGAAAAACTGTTTTTT. Its translation is CASLRTGTGSEKLFF.

This CDR3 is CAFWRSGGGPYGYTF. The CDR3, as DNA: TGTGCCTTCTGGAGGTCGGGGGGCGGACCCTATGGCTACACCTTC. The rearrangement joins TRBV30 to TRBJ1-2; D perhaps matches TRBD1 (6 bases). The germline gives CDR1 GTSNPN, CDR2 SVGIG (reference sequence). This CDR3 spans 15 amino acids. V was shortened by 7 bases and J by 4 bases, with 22 bases between the two germline ends. Using reference TRBV30 and TRBJ1-2 for the parts outside the CDR3, the full variable domain is SQTIHQWPATLVQPVGSPLSLECTVEGTSNPNLYWYRQAAGRGLQLLFYSVGIGQISSEVPQNLSASRPQDRQFILSSKKLLLSDSGFYLCAFWRSGGGPYGYTFGSGTRLTVV.

This clone was observed a few times. This sequence joins TRBV4-1 and TRBJ1-5; maybe TRBD1 (5 bases). Germline-derived CDR1 and CDR2 are MGHRA and YSYEKL. Trimming took 3 bases from V and 0 from J, leaving 9 bases between them. This CDR3 is 15 amino acids long. The CDR3 here is CASSQPGYSNQPQHF. DNA of the CDR3: TGCGCCAGCAGCCAGCCAGGGTATAGCAATCAGCCCCAGCATTTT.

The J gene is TRBJ1-2, the V gene TRBV5-1, with D possibly being TRBD1 (5 bases). This CDR3 is 13 amino acids long. In germline, CDR1 is SGHRS, CDR2 YFSETQ. The ends were cut back, 4 bases at V and 4 bases at J, with 11 bases in the middle. CDR3 DNA sequence: TGCGCCAGCAGCCTTCAGGGTCCCTATGGCTACACCTTC. It specifies CASSLQGPYGYTF.

V is TRBV11-3 and J is TRBJ2-1, with TRBD2 matching 12 bases. The CDR3 totals 15 residues. After removal of 4 bases from V and 6 bases from J, the junction contained 4 bases not matched to a gene. Germline lookup yields CDR1 SGHNT and CDR2 YENEEA. CDR3 nucleotide sequence: TGTGCCAGCAGCTCACGGACTAGCGGGGTCAATGAGCAGTTCTTC. Encoded protein: CASSSRTSGVNEQFF.

This chain uses TRBV19 with TRBJ1-1; possibly TRBD1 for D (5 bases). Germline CDR1 LNHDA, CDR2 SQIVND (reference sequence). Trimming removed 7 bases at V and 5 bases at J, with 20 bases between. This CDR3 spans 15 amino acids. CDR3 nucleotides: TGTGCCAGTACCCCGATCCCGGGGGGAGGGACTGAAGCTTTCTTT. Encoded protein: CASTPIPGGGTEAFF.

The V and J genes are TRBV7-6 and TRBJ2-3; 7 nucleotides match TRBD2. CDR3 length: 15 residues. Germline CDR1 and CDR2: SGHVS and FNYEAQ. The junction had 5 bases not matched to a gene; V was cut back by 4 bases and J by 1 base. In nucleotides, the CDR3 is TGTGCCAGCAGCTCGCGGGACTACGGCACAGATACGCAGTATTTT. Translated: CASSSRDYGTDTQYF.

The chain joins TRBV13 to TRBJ2-7, with 9 bases fitting TRBD1. The CDR3 has 15 amino acids. V shed 5 bases, J shed 0 bases, and the junction held 5 bases outside the gene matches. Germline V lookup: CDR1 PRHDT, CDR2 FYEKMQ (reference sequence). The CDR3 here is CASSPRGQGSYEQYF. For the CDR3, the DNA is TGTGCCAGCAGCCCCCGGGGACAGGGCTCCTACGAGCAGTACTTC. Combining the CDR3 with reference TRBV13 and TRBJ2-7 gives the whole variable domain AAGVIQSPRHLIKEKRETATLKCYPIPRHDTVYWYQQGPGQDPQFLISFYEKMQSDKGSIPDRFSAQQFSDYHSELNMSSLELGDSALYFCASSPRGQGSYEQYFGPGTRLTVT.

The chain couples TRBV4-2 to TRBJ2-2, with 7 bases identical to TRBD1. V lost 0 bases to trimming and J lost 4 bases; unmatched junction nucleotides: 5. The CDR3 spans 16 residues. The germline gives CDR1 LGHNA, CDR2 YNFKEQ. Written as DNA, the CDR3 is TGTGCCAGCAGCCAAGACCGACAGGGAATCACCGGGGAGCTGTTTTTT. Translation gives CASSQDRQGITGELFF.